This T cell receptor (beta chain) derives from a study of beta chain features in type 1 diabetes. Study background: No age, gender or cell yield differences were seen between patients and healthy donors. General study findings and limits: Resolution of whether HLA type affects TCRB rearrangement was not achieved here. Across all four CD4+ subsets, people with type 1 diabetes showed modestly shorter TCRB CDR3s. VDJ junctions in type 1 diabetes patients carried more deletions and fewer insertions.

Heparinised blood was drawn once per donor, averaging about 116 mL. The sequenced template was cDNA made from the entire isolated RNA. Profiled with immunoSEQ multiplex PCR; TCRdb holds only in-frame clones, not every one. The sample lists over 90,000 clones, roughly 28% occurring once. This CDR3 comprises 14 residues. The germline gives CDR1 SNHLY, CDR2 FYNNEI. Germline trimming cut 11 bases from V and 3 bases from J; bases unmatched to any gene: 9. Note on this clone: Its antigen is not identified.

This TCR was recovered from a woman between 18 and 29 years old with type 1 diabetes. The V and J genes are TRBV2 and TRBJ2-7; 11 nucleotides match TRBD2. Sequences were obtained from central memory CD4+ T cells from blood. The CDR3 is CAGHGTSGVYEQYV. Here the CDR3 DNA reads TGTGCCGGCCATGGGACTAGCGGCGTCTACGAGCAGTACGTC.